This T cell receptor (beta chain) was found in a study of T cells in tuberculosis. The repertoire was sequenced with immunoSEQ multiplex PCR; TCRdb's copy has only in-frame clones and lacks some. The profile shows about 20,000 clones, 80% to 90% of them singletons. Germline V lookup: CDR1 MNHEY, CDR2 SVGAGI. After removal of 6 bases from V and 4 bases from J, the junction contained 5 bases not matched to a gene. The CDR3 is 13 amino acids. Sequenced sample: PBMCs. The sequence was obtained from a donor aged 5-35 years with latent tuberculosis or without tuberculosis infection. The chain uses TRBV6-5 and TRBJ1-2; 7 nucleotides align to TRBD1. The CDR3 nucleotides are TGTGCCAGCAGCTTGGGACAGATCTATGGCTACACCTTC. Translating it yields CASSLGQIYGYTF.